This T cell receptor (beta chain) was captured by sequencing in a study of metastatic and nonmetastatic thyroid tumors. At the level of the study: Repertoires from blood and tumor or nodule tissue of malignant and benign thyroid patients were compared. Findings of the study overall: For both blood and tumor, malignant thyroid tumors reportedly showed significantly higher TCR beta diversity than benign nodules did.

This clone was seen many times. Its antigen is currently unknown. The sample contains more than one DNA sequence encoding this CDR3. How the authors handled the data: A papillary thyroid cancer distant-metastasis classifier was built from CDR3 differences across clinicopathological groups. TCRdb redid the clone calls on the PCR reads using MiXCR. V and J calls and clone size were set by TCRdb, not the authors. The sample carries about 64,000 clones, about a sixth recorded once. No patient had received any treatment before thyroid surgery. The length of the CDR3 is 18 residues. Trimming pared 2 bases from V and 2 bases from J, leaving 19 bases between. Germline CDR1 and CDR2: MNHEY and SVGEGT.

The rearrangement links TRBV6-2 or TRBV6-3 to TRBJ2-1; TRBD1 might be the D (5 bases). The receptor's source is a male donor with papillary thyroid cancer or a benign thyroid nodule (not recorded which). Some clones in this sample may be carry-over from other donors' samples. Sequencing was performed on blood. The CDR3 here is CASSYDYSGPGPYNEQFF. The DNA of the CDR3 is TGTGCCAGCAGTTACGATTATTCAGGGCCCGGGCCCTACAATGAGCAGTTCTTC.